A selection of T cell receptor beta chains follows, all from one sample in a study of naive and memory T cell subsets. TCRdb reanalysed the UMI-ligation and nested PCR reads using MiXCR and keeps one entry per CDR3 protein. The sample comprises 130,000 to 150,000 distinct CDR3 sequences, approximately 17% of which are singletons, and approximately 0.13% rests with the top ten. The material sequenced was naive CD4+ T cells from blood. These receptors were collected from a human donor in good health. Each CDR3 is given with its conserved first and last residue. Fields, in order: CDR3 DNA, CDR3 protein, V gene, D gene, J gene, clone size. D genes are given only for firm matches. Clone size is shown for a subset of rows, as once, few, many or a class of expanded clone.

TGCAGTGCGGCAGTTCCCGGGACCCCCAAAAACATTCAGTACTTC	CSAAVPGTPKNIQYF	TRBV20-1	-	TRBJ2-4	-
TGTGCCAGCAGCCTTTCGGGACTAGCGGGAGGCGCCGGACTTAGCGAGCAGTACTTC	CASSLSGLAGGAGLSEQYF	TRBV3-1	TRBD2	TRBJ2-7	few
TGCGCCAGCAGGACTACTAGCGGGCTCCACAATGAGCAGTTCTTC	CASRTTSGLHNEQFF	TRBV4-1	TRBD2	TRBJ2-1	few
TGTGCCAGCACCACGACGGGCTCCTATGGCTACACCTTC	CASTTTGSYGYTF	TRBV6-5	-	TRBJ1-2	-
TGTGCCAGCAGCCAAGATTCGAGTTCTGGCTACACCTTC	CASSQDSSSGYTF	TRBV3-1	-	TRBJ1-2	-
TGTGCCAGCAGCCGGCGGACTAGCGGGAGGCCCGGGGAGCTGTTTTTT	CASSRRTSGRPGELFF	TRBV3-1	TRBD2	TRBJ2-2	many
TGTGCCAGCAGCGCGACAGGGGGGAACTCTGGAAACACCATATATTTT	CASSATGGNSGNTIYF	TRBV28	TRBD1	TRBJ1-3	-
TGTGCCAGCAGCTTACAGCAGGGGGACACTGAAGCTTTCTTT	CASSLQQGDTEAFF	TRBV7-9	TRBD1	TRBJ1-1	-
TGTGCCAGCAGCTTAAGGGGGACTAGCGGGAGGGCCTACGAGCAGTACTTC	CASSLRGTSGRAYEQYF	TRBV7-9	TRBD2	TRBJ2-7	few
TGCGCCAGCAAGGGGGGTACGAGCACAGATACGCAGTATTTT	CASKGGTSTDTQYF	TRBV5-1	-	TRBJ2-3	-
TGTGCCAGCAGTGGGGACAGGCAAGAGACCCAGTACTTC	CASSGDRQETQYF	TRBV9	TRBD1	TRBJ2-5	-
TGTGCCAGCAGCTTAGGGGCTGGCGGGGAGCTGTTTTTT	CASSLGAGGELFF	TRBV7-8	-	TRBJ2-2	-
TGTGCCAGCAGTACTCCGGGACTTCAATACACCGGGGAGCTGTTTTTT	CASSTPGLQYTGELFF	TRBV2	-	TRBJ2-2	-
TGTGCCAGCAGCTTGAAACACGAGCAGTACTTC	CASSLKHEQYF	TRBV11-1	-	TRBJ2-7	-
TGTGCCAGCAGTTCCCTGGGGCCAGGCAACTATGGCTACACCTTC	CASSSLGPGNYGYTF	TRBV25-1	-	TRBJ1-2	few
TGTGCCAGCAGCAAGACAGGGGTCCCCAATCAGCCCCAGCATTTT	CASSKTGVPNQPQHF	TRBV7-9	TRBD1	TRBJ1-5	few
TGTGCCAGTAGTACTTGGGGGGAAGGGTACAATGAGCAGTTCTTC	CASSTWGEGYNEQFF	TRBV19	-	TRBJ2-1	-
TGTGCCAGCAGCCATTCCCCCGAGAACACTGAAGCTTTCTTT	CASSHSPENTEAFF	TRBV4-2	-	TRBJ1-1	-
TGCGCCAGCAGTGATGGCGGGACCACAGATACGCAGTATTTT	CASSDGGTTDTQYF	TRBV10-1	-	TRBJ2-3	few
TGTGCCAGCGCCAGGGACAGCTCTCCGGGGGAGCAGTACTTC	CASARDSSPGEQYF	TRBV12-3/TRBV12-4	TRBD1	TRBJ2-7	-
TGCGCCAGCAGCTCAGGACTAGCGGCCCCTGAGGAGACCCAGTACTTC	CASSSGLAAPEETQYF	TRBV5-1	TRBD2	TRBJ2-5	-
TGCAGTGCTAGCCAGGGGGCAAGCTCAGATACGCAGTATTTT	CSASQGASSDTQYF	TRBV20-1	TRBD1	TRBJ2-3	many
TGTGCCAGTAGTATCGAAGCGACTAGCGGGCCCTACAATGAGCAGTTCTTC	CASSIEATSGPYNEQFF	TRBV19	TRBD2	TRBJ2-1	few
TGTGCCAGCAGCCCCCCCAGCACTTGGACCGGGGAGCTGTTTTTT	CASSPPSTWTGELFF	TRBV5-6	-	TRBJ2-2	few
TGTGCCAGCAGCTCCCGGGGACCTACCATAACAAACATTCAGTACTTC	CASSSRGPTITNIQYF	TRBV11-1	-	TRBJ2-4	-
TGTGCCAGCAGTCACCTTCGTCAGGGCGAGAACTACGAGCAGTACTTC	CASSHLRQGENYEQYF	TRBV7-9	-	TRBJ2-7	few
TGCAGTGCTGGACCGGGGGACAAACAAGAGACCCAGTACTTC	CSAGPGDKQETQYF	TRBV20-1	-	TRBJ2-5	-
TGTGCCAGCAGTTTCCGCCCCTCAAGCGGGAGATACGAGCAGTACTTC	CASSFRPSSGRYEQYF	TRBV28	TRBD2	TRBJ2-7	-
TGTGCCAGCAGTTACTCTTCAGGGGTTAGGAACATTCAGTACTTC	CASSYSSGVRNIQYF	TRBV6-2/TRBV6-3	-	TRBJ2-4	few
TGTGCCAGCTCACCGGACCTCTACAATGAGCAGTTCTTC	CASSPDLYNEQFF	TRBV18	-	TRBJ2-1	-
TGTGCCTCCCAGAGGGCCGACGCTGGAAACACCATATATTTT	CASQRADAGNTIYF	TRBV19	-	TRBJ1-3	few
TGCAGTGCTATCCAAGGGGGACGGGAGACCCAGTACTTC	CSAIQGGRETQYF	TRBV20-1	-	TRBJ2-5	few
TGTGCCTGGCACTCCCCCCGGATGGCTTTCTTT	CAWHSPRMAFF	TRBV30	-	TRBJ1-1	-
TGTGCCAGTAGCAGAACAGGGGTTGGGCAGTTCTTC	CASSRTGVGQFF	TRBV19	TRBD1	TRBJ2-1	-
TGTGCCAGCAGCCAAGTTCAAGCGGGAGTCAACACCGGGGAGCTGTTTTTT	CASSQVQAGVNTGELFF	TRBV3-2	-	TRBJ2-2	few
TGCGCCAGCAGCTTACTACAAGGGACTAGCGGCACAGATACGCAGTATTTT	CASSLLQGTSGTDTQYF	TRBV5-1	TRBD2	TRBJ2-3	few
TGTGCCAGCAGCTCCCGGAGGAATGAGCAGTTCTTC	CASSSRRNEQFF	TRBV7-2	-	TRBJ2-1	-
TGTGCCAGCAGCCTCCAGGGGACTGGAAACACCATATATTTT	CASSLQGTGNTIYF	TRBV5-6	-	TRBJ1-3	many
TGCAGTGCTAGAGCGACAGGACTAACCTATAATTCACCCCTCCACTTT	CSARATGLTYNSPLHF	TRBV20-1	-	TRBJ1-6	few
TGTGCCAGCAGTGAATCCCGTGAAGCTTTCTTT	CASSESREAFF	TRBV25-1	-	TRBJ1-1	-
TGCAGTGCCACTCCAGCGGGAGCTAACGAGCAGTACTTC	CSATPAGANEQYF	TRBV20-1	TRBD2	TRBJ2-7	few
TGTGCCAGCAGCGCCGGGACTAGCGTAATATACGAGCAGTACTTC	CASSAGTSVIYEQYF	TRBV7-2	TRBD2	TRBJ2-7	-
TGTGCCAGCAGCCCCCCTCGGGCGCTCTCCTACGAGCAGTACTTC	CASSPPRALSYEQYF	TRBV28	-	TRBJ2-7	once
TGCAGTGCTTACAGCCTGGGGCTTCCCGCAGATACGCAGTATTTT	CSAYSLGLPADTQYF	TRBV20-1	-	TRBJ2-3	-
TGCGCCAGCAGCTTGGGACTGACAACATCCTACGAGCAGTACTTC	CASSLGLTTSYEQYF	TRBV5-1	-	TRBJ2-7	-
TGTGCCAGTAGTACCGGGGACAGCTACGAGCAGTACTTC	CASSTGDSYEQYF	TRBV19	TRBD1	TRBJ2-7	-
TGCAGCGCTCGCGGCGGCGCCAAAAACATTCAGTACTTC	CSARGGAKNIQYF	TRBV20-1	-	TRBJ2-4	-
TGCAGCGCCGGAGCGGGAACCTACAATGAGCAGTTCTTC	CSAGAGTYNEQFF	TRBV29-1	TRBD2	TRBJ2-1	-
TGCGCCAGCAGCCAAAGCAGGGTATGGAATGAAAAACTGTTTTTT	CASSQSRVWNEKLFF	TRBV4-1	-	TRBJ1-4	once
TGTGCCAGCAGCGCTAATGTCGGCGGGAGGTCGGAGACCCAGTACTTC	CASSANVGGRSETQYF	TRBV9	TRBD2	TRBJ2-5	few
TGTGCCAGCAAACCGGGACAGGGGACCTACAATGAGCAGTTCTTC	CASKPGQGTYNEQFF	TRBV6-5	TRBD1	TRBJ2-1	few
TGTGCCAGCAGTCCAATGCCGACCGCGGGAAGCTCCTACGAGCAGTACTTC	CASSPMPTAGSSYEQYF	TRBV6-6	-	TRBJ2-7	few
TGTGCCAGCAGCTCCCAGACTAGCGGCACAGATACGCAGTATTTT	CASSSQTSGTDTQYF	TRBV7-2	TRBD2	TRBJ2-3	few
TGCAGCTACAGGGGGCGTGGCACAGATACGCAGTATTTT	CSYRGRGTDTQYF	TRBV20-1	TRBD1	TRBJ2-3	-
TGCGCCAGCAGCCAAGTCGGCGGGACGAACACTGAAGCTTTCTTT	CASSQVGGTNTEAFF	TRBV4-1	-	TRBJ1-1	few